This T cell receptor (beta chain) was observed in a study of blood T cell repertoires in COVID-19. Study details: Whether acute or convalescent, the COVID-19 samples came from the United States, Italy and Spain. PBMCs, B-cell-depleted T cells, or T cells were the source of the cDNA or gDNA that made up the material.

From germline, CDR1 is MNHEY and CDR2 SVGAGI. V gave up 6 bases and J gave up 3 bases; unmatched junction bases: 7. The CDR3 is made up of 14 amino acids. In the original analysis: How many nucleated cells were present was estimated from reference gene primer amplification. Sequencing was performed with immunoSEQ multiplex PCR; in TCRdb, only in-frame clones are kept and a portion is missing. V and J calls and clone size are those listed in that table; D and trimming were worked out from the DNA. The table includes some 290,000 clones, around 91% detected once. Seattle patients were enrolled while actively infected and followed longitudinally.

Sequencing input: peripheral blood. V gene TRBV6-5 combines with J gene TRBJ1-1, with 7 bases identical to TRBD1. This TCR was sampled from a woman in her forties with COVID-19, enrolled during active disease. The CDR3 protein is CASRTQRGHTEAFF. The CDR3 nucleotides read TGTGCCAGCAGGACCCAGAGGGGGCACACTGAAGCTTTCTTT.